This TCR beta chain was profiled in a study of T cell clonality in common variable immunodeficiency. Study-wide findings and caveats: The cause of increased CVID clonality remains unclear without subpopulation sequencing. TCRbeta clonality was increased in CVID versus healthy controls. Repertoire-complication correlations in CVID were limited by patient heterogeneity.

CDR3 length: 15 residues. Trimming pared 4 bases from V and 1 base from J, leaving 14 bases between. CDR1 SGHRS and CDR2 YFSETQ come from the germline V gene. CVID and control samples used equivalent genomic DNA input. TCRdb keeps only in-frame clones here, not all; method: immunoSEQ multiplex PCR. The sample presents approximately 34,000 clones, none singletons. This clone was found many times. Its antigen is not identified. The CDR3 is cut off 3 residues early in the read; its end comes from the germline J gene. The sequence came from a person aged 18 to 75 in good health. Sequenced input: peripheral blood mononuclear cells. The chain carries TRBV5-1 and TRBJ1-1, with D perhaps matching TRBD1 (5 bases). The CDR3 protein is CASSPAGGGNTEAFF. The covered CDR3 bases are TGCGCCAGCAGCCCTGCTGGGGGGGGGAACACTGAA.